This T cell receptor (beta chain) was found in a study of PD-1 blockade in classical Hodgkin lymphoma. Details on this clone: Its target is not known.

All trial patients relapsed after autologous stem cell transplantation. The repertoire was sequenced with immunoSEQ multiplex PCR; TCRdb's copy has only in-frame clones and lacks some. The sample yields over 35,000 clones, about 87% seen once. Findings and limits, study-wide: Nivolumab starters within 1 year of ASCT were excluded. Complete responders showed a baseline diversity that resembled the diversity of newly diagnosed patients.

The CDR3 extends over 11 amino acids. The V and J ends lost 2 bases and 5 bases respectively, with 3 bases between them. The germline gives CDR1 MNHNS, CDR2 SASEGT. This receptor was taken from a human donor with classical Hodgkin lymphoma. This rearrangement joins TRBV6-1 to TRBJ1-2; D unclear. The sequences come from peripheral blood mononuclear cells (PBMCs), collected at baseline. The CDR3 coding sequence is TGTGCCAGCAGTGAAAAATATGGCTACACCTTC. It specifies CASSEKYGYTF.